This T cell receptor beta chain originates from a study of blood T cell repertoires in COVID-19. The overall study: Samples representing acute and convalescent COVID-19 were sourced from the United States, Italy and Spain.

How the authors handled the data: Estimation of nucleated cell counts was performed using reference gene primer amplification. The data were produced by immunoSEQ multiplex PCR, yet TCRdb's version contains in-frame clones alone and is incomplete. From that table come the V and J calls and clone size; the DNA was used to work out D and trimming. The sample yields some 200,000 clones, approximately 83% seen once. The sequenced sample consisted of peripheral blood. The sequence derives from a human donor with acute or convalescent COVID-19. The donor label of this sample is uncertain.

The CDR3 nucleotides read TGCGCCAGCAGCCAAACGCCGGGACAGGCCACAGATACGCAGTATTTT. It specifies CASSQTPGQATDTQYF. The rearrangement links TRBV5-1 to TRBJ2-3; 8 positions match TRBD1. The CDR3 spans 16 residues. The ends lost 4 bases at V and 2 bases at J; junction bases unmatched: 9. The V gene's germline CDR1 is SGHRS and CDR2 YFSETQ.